The T cell receptor (beta chain) described here comes from a study of blood T cell repertoires in COVID-19. About the research overall: Sources were T cells, B-cell-depleted T cells, or PBMCs; the material itself was cDNA or gDNA.

The method was immunoSEQ multiplex PCR; TCRdb's version includes in-frame clones alone and lacks a portion of them. This table has around 270,000 clones, about 85% appearing once. This clone has more than one count but fewer than ten. J gave up 7 bases and V 0 bases, and 4 bases lay outside the gene matches. The CDR3 runs 15 residues. Looked up from germline, CDR1 is SGHRS and CDR2 is YFSETQ. Seattle patients were enrolled while actively infected and followed longitudinally. What was sequenced was peripheral blood. The sequence was obtained from a human donor with COVID-19, enrolled during active disease. The donor label of this sample is uncertain. The chain combines TRBV5-1 with TRBJ1-6; 7 bases are a match to TRBD1. The CDR3 nucleotides are TGCGCCAGCAGCTTGGAAGTCAGGGGGAATTCACCCCTCCACTTT. Amino acids: CASSLEVRGNSPLHF.